A selection of T cell receptor beta chains follows, all from one sample in a study of blood T cell repertoires in COVID-19. Only in-frame clones appear in the TCRdb table, and some are missing; sequencing was by immunoSEQ multiplex PCR. This table holds more than 75,000 clones, around 84% found once. Sequencing input: peripheral blood. The receptor set was obtained from a man aged 55 to 70 with acute or convalescent COVID-19. Each CDR3 is given with its conserved first and last residue.

12,TRBV5-1,TRBJ2-3,CASSLARDTQYF
15,TRBV7-3,TRBJ2-3,CASSLTGGGTDTQYF
13,TRBV7-2,TRBJ1-3,CASSLVEGNTIYF
14,TRBV6-5,TRBJ1-1,CASSYRDRGFKAFF
17,TRBV7-6,TRBJ2-5,CASSLARRTGYEETQYF
13,TRBV5-6,TRBJ2-1,CASSLYNGNEQFF
16,TRBV6-5,TRBJ2-1,CASSSWTGGSYNEQFF
16,TRBV5-1,TRBJ2-5,CASSATTGGGWETQYF
15,TRBV7-2,TRBJ1-2,CASSEGAGSPYGYTF
16,TRBV18,TRBJ1-1,CASSPFGGGMNTEAFF
15,TRBV5-4,TRBJ1-2,CASSSKDRDNYGYTF
16,TRBV9,TRBJ2-2,CASSPQTGSYTGELFF
11,TRBV10-3,TRBJ2-7,CATKTGYEQYF
15,TRBV4-1,TRBJ2-3,CASRPAGGKTDTQYF
18,TRBV4-2,TRBJ1-6,CASSPNRDRVRYSSPLHF
14,TRBV5-6,TRBJ1-1,CASSRQGALGEAFF
12,TRBV6-5,TRBJ1-1,CASTTGNTEAFF
13,TRBV4-1,TRBJ1-5,CASSTDSNQPQHF
18,TRBV6-2/TRBV6-3,TRBJ2-7,CASSYSSSSGTLSYEQYF
13,TRBV3-1/TRBV3-2,TRBJ1-2,CASSPGQAYGYTF
16,TRBV3-1/TRBV3-2,TRBJ1-6,CASSHRGTGGNSPLHF
20,TRBV15,TRBJ1-2,CATSRATLSLKDSTAGGYTF
15,TRBV4-3,TRBJ1-4,CASSQAGTGYEKLFF
14,TRBV6-5,TRBJ2-7,CASSYRGRGPEQYF
15,TRBV11-2,TRBJ1-1,CASSGWTGIKTEAFF
14,TRBV28,TRBJ2-7,CASSLVGLGYEQYF
16,TRBV5-4,TRBJ2-7,CASSPAQAGGPPEQYF
17,TRBV27,TRBJ1-5,CASSLSGRQGGFQPQHF
15,TRBV5-1,TRBJ1-2,CASSLAVAVDYGYTF
19,TRBV12-5,TRBJ2-1,CASGLARGGGSDSYNEQFF
15,TRBV3-1/TRBV3-2,TRBJ1-5,CASSQGANGKMPQHF
13,TRBV16,TRBJ1-2,CASRLGLNYGYTF